The rows below give T cell receptor beta chains drawn from one sample of a study of cytomegalovirus exposure and HLA in healthy donors. The assay was immunoSEQ multiplex PCR, and TCRdb's table has in-frame clones only and misses some. This repertoire shows over 110,000 clones, 85% to 90% found once; its top ten account for roughly 9%. The sequenced sample was PBMCs. These receptor sequences come from a man between 18 and 29 years old in good health and CMV-seropositive. Each CDR3 is given without its conserved first and last residue. Some rows mark clone size as missing; the rest say once, few, many or name a class of expanded clone.

size	V	CDR3
NA	TRBV27	ASSLSRGNTQY
NA	TRBV9	ASSISVAGNTIY
NA	TRBV28	ASSLGDLGTGLHTV
NA	TRBV27	ASSLSTGGGPGPYEQY
NA	TRBV15	ATSSTLNTGTGELF
NA	TRBV5-1	ASSRWTGQLNTGELF
NA	TRBV7-2	ASSLSGGFGSGNTIY
once	TRBV19	ASSVRQGAIVDQPQH
NA	TRBV28	ASSRANTDTQY
NA	TRBV30	AWSAVMNTEAF
NA	TRBV19	ASSIVNRVFWQPQH
NA	TRBV12-5	ASGLRSGEKLF
NA	TRBV28	ASREQGIHETQY
NA	TRBV10-1	ASSSDWGAGELF
NA	TRBV27	ASSLQGLAYEQY
NA	TRBV15	ATSRGATVYVNEQF